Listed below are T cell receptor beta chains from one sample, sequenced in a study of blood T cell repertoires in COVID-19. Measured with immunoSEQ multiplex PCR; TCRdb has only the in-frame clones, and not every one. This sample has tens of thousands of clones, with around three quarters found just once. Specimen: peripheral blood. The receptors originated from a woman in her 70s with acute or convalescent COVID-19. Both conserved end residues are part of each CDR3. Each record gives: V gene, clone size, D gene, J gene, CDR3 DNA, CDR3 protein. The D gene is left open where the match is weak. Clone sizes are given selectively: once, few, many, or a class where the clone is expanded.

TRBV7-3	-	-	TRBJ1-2	TGTGCCAGCAGCTTAACAGCAGGGGACGGCTACACCTTC	CASSLTAGDGYTF
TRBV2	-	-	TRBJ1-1	TGTGCCAGCACCCAGTTGATGACACAGAACACTGAAGCTTTCTTT	CASTQLMTQNTEAFF
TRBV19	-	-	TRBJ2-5	TGTGCCAGTAGGGGGGCGAGGGCGGAAGGGACCCAGTACTTC	CASRGARAEGTQYF
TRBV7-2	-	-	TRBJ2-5	TGTGCCAGCAGCTTAGTTGACAGAGCCCAAGAGACCCAGTACTTC	CASSLVDRAQETQYF
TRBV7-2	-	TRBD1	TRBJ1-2	TGTGCCAGCAGCCCCGGGACAGGGAATGGCTACACCTTC	CASSPGTGNGYTF
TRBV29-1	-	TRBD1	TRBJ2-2	TGCCGCGGGGGGGGACAGGGGGGCACCGGGGAGCTGTTTTTT	CRGGGQGGTGELFF
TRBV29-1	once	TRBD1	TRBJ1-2	TGCAGCGTTGAAGCGAACAGGGGATACGATGGCTACACCTTC	CSVEANRGYDGYTF
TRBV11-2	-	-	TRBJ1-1	TGTGCCAGCAGCCCCGGGGCCGACAGGCCCCCTGAAGCTTTCTTT	CASSPGADRPPEAFF
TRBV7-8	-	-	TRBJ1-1	TGTGCCAGCAGCTTAGGATTTGCGAGCCGGGGGGACACTGAAGCTTTCTTT	CASSLGFASRGDTEAFF
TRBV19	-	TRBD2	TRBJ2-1	TGTGCCAGTAGTATAGATGTAGGGCGGGAGATTAGTAATGAGCAGTTCTTC	CASSIDVGREISNEQFF
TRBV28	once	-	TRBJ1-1	TGTGCCAGCAGCATTCGTGGAGGTACGGGGGGCACTGAAGCTTTCTTT	CASSIRGGTGGTEAFF
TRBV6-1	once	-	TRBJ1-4	TGTGCCAGCAGTGAAAGGGGGAAACAGTTGAGTGAAAAACTGTTTTTT	CASSERGKQLSEKLFF
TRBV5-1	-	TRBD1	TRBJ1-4	TGCGCCAGCAGCCCTGACCCACAGGGGGCAACTAATGAAAAACTGTTTTTT	CASSPDPQGATNEKLFF
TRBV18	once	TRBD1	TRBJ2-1	TGTGCCAGCTCACTGCGACAGGGGGATGAGCAGTTCTTC	CASSLRQGDEQFF
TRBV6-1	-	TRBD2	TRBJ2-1	TGTGCCAGCAGTGCTTCCCGGGCTAGCGGGGATTCCTACAATGAGCAGTTCTTC	CASSASRASGDSYNEQFF
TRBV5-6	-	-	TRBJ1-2	TGTGCCAGCAGGGGGGCAGCTTTGTCTAACTATGGCTACACCTTC	CASRGAALSNYGYTF
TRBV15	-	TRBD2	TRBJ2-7	TGTGCCACCAGCAGAGAGACTAGCGGGGGGACCGGAAAGGCCTACGAGCAGTACTTC	CATSRETSGGTGKAYEQYF
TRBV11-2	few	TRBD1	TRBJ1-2	TGTGCCAGCAGGTGGACAGGGCAGGGGGGCTACACCTTC	CASRWTGQGGYTF
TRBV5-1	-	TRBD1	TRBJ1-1	TGCGCCAGCAGCTTGGCCTGGGACAGGGGCACTGAAGCTTTCTTT	CASSLAWDRGTEAFF
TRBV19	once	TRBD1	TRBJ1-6	TGTGCCAGTAGTGACAGGGTGGGGAATTCACCCCTCCACTTT	CASSDRVGNSPLHF
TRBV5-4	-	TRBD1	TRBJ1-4	TGTGCCAGCAGCCCACAATCGGGGACAGGAGGGGATGAAAAACTGTTTTTT	CASSPQSGTGGDEKLFF
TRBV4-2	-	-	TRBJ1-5	TGTGCCAGCAGCCAAGAAGGGTGGGAGGATAGCAATCAGCCCCAGCATTTT	CASSQEGWEDSNQPQHF
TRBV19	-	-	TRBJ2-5	TGTGCCAGTAGGGCCGAGGGGCGGGGCCAAGAGACCCAGTACTTC	CASRAEGRGQETQYF
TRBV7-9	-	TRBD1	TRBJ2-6	TGTGCCAGCAGCCTCCGGGACAGGGATTCTGGGGCCAACGTCCTGACTTTC	CASSLRDRDSGANVLTF
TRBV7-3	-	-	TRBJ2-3	TGTGCCAGCAGCCCTCAGGGGTACAGCACAGATACGCAGTATTTT	CASSPQGYSTDTQYF
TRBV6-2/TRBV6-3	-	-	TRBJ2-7	TGTGCCAGCAGTTACCTGTGGAGGCCCTACGAGCAGTACTTC	CASSYLWRPYEQYF
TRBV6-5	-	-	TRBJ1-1	TGTGCCAGCGTCTGGGGGCAGGGTAAGACTGAAGCTTTCTTT	CASVWGQGKTEAFF
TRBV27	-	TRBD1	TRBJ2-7	TGTGCCAGCAGTCGTCAGACAGGGAAGGACGAGCAGTACTTC	CASSRQTGKDEQYF
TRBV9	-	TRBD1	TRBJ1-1	TGTGCCAGCAGCGCGACCAACAGGGGGACTGAAGCTTTCTTT	CASSATNRGTEAFF
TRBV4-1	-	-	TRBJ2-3	TGCGCCAGCAGCCAAGATGGGGGGGCGGGAGATACGCAGTATTTT	CASSQDGGAGDTQYF
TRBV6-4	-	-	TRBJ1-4	TGTGCCACCCCGGACAGCAATAATGAAAAACTGTTTTTT	CATPDSNNEKLFF
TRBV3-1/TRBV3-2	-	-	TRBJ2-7	TGTGCCAGCAGCCAAGATCCGAGATGGTACGAGCAGTACTTC	CASSQDPRWYEQYF
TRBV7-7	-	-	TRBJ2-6	TGTGCCAGCAGCGTCGACGGGGGCTCTGGGGCCAACGTCCTGACTTTC	CASSVDGGSGANVLTF
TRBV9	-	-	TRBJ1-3	TGTGCCAGCAATAAGGGGAACCCCAACGGAAACACCATATATTTT	CASNKGNPNGNTIYF
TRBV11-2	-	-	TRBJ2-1	TGTGCCAGCAGCATAGGACAATCGTTCTCCAGGGTCTTC	CASSIGQSFSRVF
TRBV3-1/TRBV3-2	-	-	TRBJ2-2	TGTGCCAGCAGCCAGGTTCAGGGGACCCCAGACATAAACACCGGGGAGCTGTTTTTT	CASSQVQGTPDINTGELFF
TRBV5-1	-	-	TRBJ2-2	TGCGCCAGCACCCCTGCGGGGATCGGGGAGCTGTTTTTT	CASTPAGIGELFF
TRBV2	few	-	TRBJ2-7	TGTGCCAGCGTTGTAAGGGGCGAGCAGTACTTC	CASVVRGEQYF
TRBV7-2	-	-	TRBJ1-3	TGTGCCAGCAGCTCCGGCCGGACAAAAGGAAACACCATATATTTT	CASSSGRTKGNTIYF
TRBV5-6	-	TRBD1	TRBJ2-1	TGTGCCAGCAGCTTCGCTAATACAGGGGCTGAGCAGTTCTTC	CASSFANTGAEQFF
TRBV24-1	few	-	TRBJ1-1	TGTGCCACCAGTGATTTTGCGGGGAGGGCTTTCTTT	CATSDFAGRAFF
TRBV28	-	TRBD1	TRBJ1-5	TGTGCCAGCAGTTTACCAGGGGGCCATCAGCCCCAGCATTTT	CASSLPGGHQPQHF
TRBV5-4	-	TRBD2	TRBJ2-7	TGTGCCAGCAGATCACGGAGCGGGGGGGCCAAGGATTACGAGCAGTACTTC	CASRSRSGGAKDYEQYF
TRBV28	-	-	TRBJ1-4	TGTGCCAGCAGTCCCCGGGGGGGTCGGGGTGAAAAACTGTTTTTT	CASSPRGGRGEKLFF
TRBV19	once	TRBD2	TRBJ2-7	TGTGCCAGTAGTTCTAGCGGGATGAGCTCCTACGAGCAGTACTTC	CASSSSGMSSYEQYF
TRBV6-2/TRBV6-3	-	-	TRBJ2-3	TGTGCCAGCAGCCGGGACAAGAGGGGCACAGATACGCAGTATTTT	CASSRDKRGTDTQYF
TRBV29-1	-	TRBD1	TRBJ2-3	TGCAGCGTCACCGGGACAGCCACAGATACGCAGTATTTT	CSVTGTATDTQYF
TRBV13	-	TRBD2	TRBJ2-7	TGTGCCAGCAGCTTAGCGGGAGGAGAGGCCTACGAGCAGTACTTC	CASSLAGGEAYEQYF
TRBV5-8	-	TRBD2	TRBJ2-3	TGTGCCAGCCGACCGGGACTAGCGAGAAGAGATACGCAGTATTTT	CASRPGLARRDTQYF
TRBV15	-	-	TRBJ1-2	TGTGCCACCAGCAGAGAGAACGGGAAGGGCTACACCTTC	CATSRENGKGYTF
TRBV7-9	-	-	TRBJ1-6	TGTGCCAGCAGCTCCCGGGTCCTAAGTAATTCACCCCTCCACTTT	CASSSRVLSNSPLHF
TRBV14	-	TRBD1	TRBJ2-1	TGTGCCAGCAGCCAAGAGACAGGGGGATTTAATGAGCAGTTCTTC	CASSQETGGFNEQFF
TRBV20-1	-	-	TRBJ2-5	TGCAGTGCCGACCAAGAGACCCAGTACTTC	CSADQETQYF
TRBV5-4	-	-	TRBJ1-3	TGTGCCAGCAGCCCGACAGCGAACTCTGGAAACACCATATATTTT	CASSPTANSGNTIYF
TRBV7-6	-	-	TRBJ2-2	TGTGCCAGCAGCTCCCCTTCCCCCGGGGAGCTGTTTTTT	CASSSPSPGELFF
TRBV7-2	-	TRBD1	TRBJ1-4	TGTGCCAGCAGCTTAGTCGCGACAGGGGGTCTAAATGAAAAACTGTTTTTT	CASSLVATGGLNEKLFF
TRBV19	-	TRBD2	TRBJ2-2	TGTGCCAGTACCCCCTGGGCTAGCGGGAGTACCGGGGAGCTGTTTTTT	CASTPWASGSTGELFF
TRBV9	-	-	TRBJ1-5	TGTGCCAGCAGCGAATCGCCAGGGGGCAATCAGCCCCAGCATTTT	CASSESPGGNQPQHF